The clone carrying this T cell receptor (beta chain) was recorded at least ten times. Its antigen is not known. The library was built from around 400 ng RNA with molecular barcoded adaptors for alpha/delta and beta/gamma chains. One entry per CDR3 protein results from TCRdb running MiXCR on the reads. Counted here are 30,000 to 50,000 distinct CDR3 sequences, approximately 12% occurring once; the ten biggest clones make up approximately 30%. This CDR3 is built from 15 residues. Germline lookup yields CDR1 SGHDT and CDR2 YYEEEE. V lost 0 bases, J lost 3 bases, and 12 bases lay in between. The entry originates in a study of read filtering for tumor transcriptome and immune sequencing. Across the study: Mean patient age was 65.9 years, range roughly 45 to 80; roughly 18 male, 14 female. R-ISS stage counts were 8 or 9 for I, about 15 for II, six or seven for III. RNA-seq yielded only about 85 to 1273 TCR reads, IR-seq about 3.5 to 11 million. The study's findings and limits: Without single-read clonotypes, shared clonotype proportions correlated more between IR-seq and RNA-seq.

Sequencing was done on a sample of a population of CD138-negative cells sorted from bone marrow. This TCR derives from a donor over 35 with multiple myeloma. The chain has TRBV5-6 and TRBJ1-1; D gene uncertain. CDR3 protein: CASSLAGGPDTEAFF. CDR3 bases: TGTGCCAGCAGCTTGGCTGGCGGCCCGGACACTGAAGCTTTCTTT.